Each of the 20 T cell receptor beta chains below was sequenced from the same sample in a study of technical replicates of blood from a handful of donors. Libraries were prepared by immunoSEQ multiplex PCR; TCRdb keeps only in-frame clonotypes and omits some of them. The data contain tens of thousands of clones, about 90% of them singletons. Sequenced sample: T cells isolated from PBMCs. Receptors originate from a human donor in good health.

V gene TRBV27 combines with J gene TRBJ1-1; tentative D call: TRBD1 (6 bases). The CDR3 covers 14 residues. The germline V gene encodes CDR1 MNHEY and CDR2 SMNVEV (reference sequence). Trimming removed 2 bases from V and 10 bases from J, with 17 bases in between. CDR3 DNA: TGTGCCAGCAGTTTAAGACAGGATGGGGTAGGAGCTTTCTTT. It specifies CASSLRQDGVGAFF.

The genes are TRBV11-2 and TRBJ2-7; the match to TRBD1 covers 8 bases. The CDR3 runs 14 residues. V was pared by 6 bases and J by 5 bases, with 9 bases of the junction left unmatched. The germline V gene has CDR1 SGHAT and CDR2 FQNNGV. CDR3 sequence: CASRSYGTGHEQYF. The DNA for the CDR3 is TGTGCCAGCAGGTCCTATGGGACAGGCCACGAGCAGTACTTC.

Here the CDR3 reads CATAGTNNEQFF. The CDR3 nucleotides read TGCGCCACCGCCGGGACAAACAATGAGCAGTTCTTC. The rearrangement uses TRBV10-2 and TRBJ2-1; weak D call: TRBD1 (6 bases). CDR3 length: 12 residues. Germline loops: CDR1 WSHSY, CDR2 SAAADI. V was cut by 10 bases and J by 5 bases, with 12 bases left in between.

The rearrangement links TRBV5-1 to TRBJ2-3, with TRBD1 identical over 7 bases. The germline V gene has CDR1 SGHRS and CDR2 YFSETQ. After removal of 4 bases from V and 4 bases from J, the junction contained 6 bases not matched to a gene. The length of the CDR3 is 14 residues. The CDR3 DNA sequence: TGCGCCAGCAGCACGGACAGGACCCCAGATACGCAGTATTTT. It encodes CASSTDRTPDTQYF.

This clone has just one count. The chain has TRBV25-1 and TRBJ2-3; 7 nucleotides agree with TRBD1. Trimming cost V 7 bases and J 2 bases; bases outside gene matches: 6. Germline V lookup: CDR1 MGHDK, CDR2 SYGVNS. This CDR3 comprises 14 residues. The CDR3 DNA reads TGTGCCAGCACCGACCAGGGGGTCACAGATACGCAGTATTTT. Translation: CASTDQGVTDTQYF.

The chain carries TRBV27 and TRBJ1-2, with 7 bases matching TRBD1. Germline V gene sequence: CDR1 MNHEY, CDR2 SMNVEV (reference sequence). Germline trimming cut 2 bases from V and 4 bases from J; bases unmatched to any gene: 4. The CDR3 consists of 14 residues. CDR3 DNA: TGTGCCAGCAGTTTAGGGGGACAGCTCTATGGCTACACCTTC. Encoded protein: CASSLGGQLYGYTF.

This clone came up a few times. V gene TRBV9 combines with J gene TRBJ2-2; 11 positions agree with TRBD1. The CDR3 sequence is 16 residues long. J gave up 8 bases and V 2 bases, and 8 bases lay outside the gene matches. Germline loops: CDR1 SGDLS, CDR2 YYNGEE. CDR3 in DNA: TGTGCCAGCAGCGTCGCCGGGACAGGGGGTGGAGGGGAGCTGTTTTTT. Translation: CASSVAGTGGGGELFF.

The sample holds one count of this clone. The rearrangement uses TRBV11-3 and TRBJ1-1; 8 bases agree with TRBD1. Germline CDR1 is SGHNT and CDR2 is YENEEA. This CDR3 region has 18 residues. V was clipped by 0 bases and J by 1 base; unmatched bases: 10. In DNA form, the CDR3 reads TGTGCCAGCAGCTTAGAAGAGTTCCTGACAGGGGAGAACACTGAAGCTTTCTTT. Residues: CASSLEEFLTGENTEAFF.

This clone appeared a single time. This chain links TRBV5-1 with TRBJ2-3; TRBD1 matches at 8 bases. This CDR3 comprises 15 residues. The V and J ends lost 4 bases and 2 bases, in that order; junction bases with no gene match: 6. Germline-derived CDR1 and CDR2 are SGHRS and YFSETQ. CDR3 in DNA: TGCGCCAGCAGCCCCCAGGGGGCGCTCACAGATACGCAGTATTTT. Residues: CASSPQGALTDTQYF.

The chain links TRBV5-6 to TRBJ2-7, with D unclear. Germline assignment: CDR1 SGHDT and CDR2 YYEEEE. The CDR3 loop spans 18 amino acids. The V end was cut by 0 bases, the J end by 2 bases, with 21 bases between. CDR3: CASSLASPQASGTYEQYF. The CDR3 DNA is TGTGCCAGCAGCTTGGCCAGTCCCCAGGCTTCTGGAACCTACGAGCAGTACTTC.

This clone was recorded once. The chain employs TRBV6-5 and TRBJ1-4, with 8 bases that match TRBD1. Trimming cost V 4 bases and J 7 bases; bases outside gene matches: 11. CDR3 length: 16 amino acids. Germline values: CDR1 MNHEY, CDR2 SVGAGI. CDR3 nucleotide sequence: TGTGCCAGCAGTTTGTGGGCGGGACAGGTTATTGAAAAACTGTTTTTT. Its translation: CASSLWAGQVIEKLFF.

V is TRBV29-1 and J is TRBJ1-2; 9 bases align to TRBD1. V was pared by 6 bases and J by 6 bases, with 8 bases of the junction left unmatched. CDR1 SQVTM and CDR2 ANQGSEA come from the germline V gene. There are 13 residues in the CDR3. CDR3 nucleotide sequence: TGCAGCGTGGCCGGGACAGGGAGTAATGGCTACACCTTC. It codes for CSVAGTGSNGYTF.

This clone occurred once. The chain is built from TRBV29-1 and TRBJ1-2, with unresolved D. The CDR3 runs to 11 residues. Trimming shortened V by 6 bases and J by 0 bases, and 5 bases separated the two germline ends. Germline V lookup: CDR1 SQVTM, CDR2 ANQGSEA. The CDR3 sequence: CSVAPNYGYTF. The CDR3, as DNA: TGCAGCGTGGCCCCTAACTATGGCTACACCTTC.

V is TRBV5-5 and J is TRBJ2-7; D may be TRBD2 (6 bases). This CDR3 spans 14 amino acids. Germline CDR1 reads SGHKS; CDR2 reads YYEKEE (reference sequence). Deletions cut 3 bases from V and 3 bases from J, with 13 bases between. The chain's CDR3 is CASSSSELRYEQYF. The CDR3 region has the DNA TGTGCCAGCAGCTCTAGCGAACTACGCTACGAGCAGTACTTC.

The chain has TRBV19 and TRBJ2-1, with 7 bases that match TRBD1. Germline CDR1 is LNHDA and CDR2 is SQIVND (reference sequence). The CDR3 length is 15 residues. V was pared by 4 bases and J by 4 bases, with 7 bases of the junction left unmatched. This chain's CDR3 is CASSTTGALYNEQFF. CDR3 nucleotides: TGTGCCAGTAGTACTACAGGGGCCTTGTACAATGAGCAGTTCTTC.

This chain's CDR3 is CASSPGVAGREWVGEKLFF. CDR3 bases: TGTGCCAGCAGCCCAGGAGTGGCGGGGCGCGAATGGGTCGGAGAAAAACTGTTTTTT. The gene calls are TRBV14 and TRBJ1-4; TRBD1 is a possible D gene (5 bases). CDR1 and CDR2 (germline): SGHDN, FVKESK. Trimming took 4 bases from V and 8 from J, leaving 29 bases between them. The CDR3 loop spans 19 amino acids.

The chain recombines TRBV10-2 with TRBJ2-5; D is perhaps TRBD1 (6 bases). The CDR3 has 13 amino acids. The V and J ends lost 2 bases and 6 bases respectively, with 10 bases between them. The germline gives CDR1 WSHSY, CDR2 SAAADI. Written as DNA, the CDR3 is TGCGCCAGCAGTGAGGACAGGATACAGACCCAGTACTTC. As protein: CASSEDRIQTQYF.

This rearrangement joins TRBV28 to TRBJ1-2; TRBD1 aligns across 7 bases. This CDR3 has 13 amino acids. Germline trimming cut 6 bases from V and 2 bases from J; bases unmatched to any gene: 3. Germline CDR1 and CDR2: MDHEN and SYDVKM. The CDR3: CASSLGQNYGYTF. Here the CDR3 DNA reads TGTGCCAGCAGCTTGGGACAGAACTATGGCTACACCTTC.

The chain is built from TRBV15 and TRBJ1-1, with TRBD1 matching 7 bases. Losses at the gene ends were 6 bases for V and 8 bases for J; bases not matched to a gene: 9. Germline loops: CDR1 LNHNV, CDR2 YYDKDF (reference sequence). The CDR3 runs 13 residues. The CDR3, as DNA: TGTGCCACCAGTAGTAGAGGGGGACAGGAAGCTTTCTTT. Its protein is CATSSRGGQEAFF.

The V call is TRBV4-1, the J call TRBJ2-3; 9 positions agree with TRBD2. V lost 4 bases and J lost 4; bases outside the gene matches: 12. The germline gives CDR1 MGHRA, CDR2 YSYEKL. This CDR3 contains 17 residues. CDR3: CASSPVASGTYPDTQYF. The CDR3, as DNA: TGCGCCAGCAGCCCCGTCGCTAGCGGGACCTACCCAGATACGCAGTATTTT.